The 10 T cell receptor beta chains presented below share a single source sample, sequenced in a study of shared clonotypes between healthy human individuals. The naive CD8 subset, CD45RO-negative cells positively selected for CCR7, excluded terminally differentiated effector memory CD45RA+ cells. Sequencing was performed with immunoSEQ multiplex PCR; in TCRdb, only in-frame clones are kept and a portion is missing. This table has around 2,100,000 clones, approximately 94% appearing once. The specimen was naive CD8+ T cells sorted from blood. These receptors came from a young man in good health.

On this clone itself: One end of the junction varies from germline; a read error may be responsible. The J gene is TRBJ1-2, the V gene TRBV6-6; D is unclear. The germline V gene encodes CDR1 MNHNY and CDR2 SVGAGI (reference sequence). The CDR3 has 13 residues. The CDR3 DNA is TGTGCCAGCAGAATGGGTTCCGGCTATGGCCACACCTTC. This sequence encodes CASRMGSGYGHTF.

The rearrangement links TRBV19 to TRBJ1-5, with 9 nucleotides matching TRBD1. Germline V gives CDR1 LNHDA, CDR2 SQIVND (reference sequence). The trim removed 6 bases at V and 4 bases at J, leaving 4 bases unmatched. The CDR3 loop spans 14 amino acids. CDR3 sequence (DNA): TGTGCCAGTAGAATACAGGGGGCGAATCAGCCCCAGCATTTT. Its translation: CASRIQGANQPQHF. The whole variable domain, filled in from reference TRBV19 and TRBJ1-5, reads DGGITQSPKYLFRKEGQNVTLSCEQNLNHDAMYWYRQDPGQGLRLIYYSQIVNDFQKGDIAEGYSVSREKKESFPLTVTSAQKNPTAFYLCASRIQGANQPQHFGDGTRLSIL.

This chain joins TRBV5-4 and TRBJ1-2; a possible D gene is TRBD1 (6 bases). The V end was cut by 0 bases, the J end by 4 bases, with 7 bases between. Germline-derived CDR1 and CDR2 are SGHNT and YYREEE (reference sequence). The CDR3 contains 13 residues. Written as DNA, the CDR3 is TGTGCCAGCAGCTTGGGGACAGTCTATGGCTACACCTTC. Its translation: CASSLGTVYGYTF.

The chain couples TRBV6-1 to TRBJ1-2; D gene unclear. The germline CDR1 and CDR2 sequences are MNHNS and SASEGT. Trimming stripped 1 base from V and 4 bases from J, with 16 bases between. CDR3 length: 16 residues. Written as DNA, the CDR3 is TGTGCCAGCAGTGAAGGGAGAGACGGTCCGTTCTATGGCTACACCTTC. Its protein is CASSEGRDGPFYGYTF.

V is TRBV19 and J is TRBJ2-2, with no clear D. Deletions cut 8 bases from V and 5 bases from J, with 9 bases between. Germline CDR1 is LNHDA and CDR2 is SQIVND (reference sequence). This CDR3 comprises 12 residues. CDR3 DNA sequence: TGTGCCAGTTGTGGCTTTACCGGGGAGCTGTTTTTT. Translating gives CASCGFTGELFF. The entire variable domain, with the rest obtained from reference TRBV19 and TRBJ2-2, is as follows: DGGITQSPKYLFRKEGQNVTLSCEQNLNHDAMYWYRQDPGQGLRLIYYSQIVNDFQKGDIAEGYSVSREKKESFPLTVTSAQKNPTAFYLCASCGFTGELFFGEGSRLTVL.

This sequence joins TRBV27 and TRBJ2-1; the match to TRBD2 covers 8 bases. From germline, CDR1 is MNHEY and CDR2 SMNVEV (reference sequence). V lost 4 bases to trimming and J lost 7 bases; unmatched junction nucleotides: 12. The CDR3 runs 16 residues. The CDR3 loop reads CASSSPGTSGLNEQFF. The CDR3 bases are TGTGCCAGCAGTTCCCCCGGGACTAGTGGCTTGAATGAGCAGTTCTTC.

V is TRBV28 and J is TRBJ2-7; no reliable D call. This CDR3 spans 16 amino acids. Germline-derived CDR1 and CDR2 are MDHEN and SYDVKM. Trimming shortened V by 6 bases and J by 6 bases, and 24 bases separated the two germline ends. DNA for the CDR3: TGTGCCAGCAGCCGCCGGGTCACCTTCGGGTTTCTCGAGCAGTACTTC. Translating it yields CASSRRVTFGFLEQYF.

The rearrangement links TRBV15 to TRBJ1-6; D not resolved. CDR1 and CDR2 (germline): LNHNV, YYDKDF (reference sequence). This CDR3 contains 12 residues. V was shortened by 6 bases and J by 3 bases, with 3 bases between the two germline ends. The CDR3 sequence is CATRSYNSPLHF. The CDR3 DNA sequence: TGTGCCACCAGGAGCTATAATTCACCCCTCCACTTT.

The chain uses TRBV7-9 and TRBJ1-1; D is perhaps TRBD1 (6 bases). The V gene lost 1 base and the J gene lost 1 base, with 10 bases spanning the gap. Germline V gene sequence: CDR1 SEHNR, CDR2 FQNEAQ (reference sequence). The CDR3 has 15 residues. The CDR3 DNA reads as TGTGCCAGCAGCTTAGTTACAGGGTCGAACACTGAAGCTTTCTTT. Protein sequence: CASSLVTGSNTEAFF.

The CDR3: CASKLPNTGELFF. CDR3 nucleotides: TGCGCCAGCAAACTTCCGAACACCGGGGAGCTGTTTTTT. The V and J genes are TRBV5-1 and TRBJ2-2; D not resolved. CDR3 length equals 13 residues. V lost 6 bases and J 0 bases, leaving 6 bases between the germline ends. From germline, CDR1 is SGHRS and CDR2 YFSETQ.